This paragraph reports one TCR beta chain. What it recognizes is unknown. Unique molecular identifiers had been added to the TCR beta cDNA libraries. T cells, about 0.85 to 11 million of them, yielded some 500,000 cDNA molecules. In TCRdb, the PCR reads were re-called with MiXCR into one record per CDR3 protein. The table lists roughly 540,000 distinct CDR3 sequences, around 36% of them singletons, with around 5.9% in the top ten. The data are from a study of post-analysis software for immune sequencing data. Study at large: Relapsing-remitting, secondary progressive and progressive-relapsing courses of multiple sclerosis were included. General study points: When compared against controls, multiple sclerosis patients showed significantly lower normalized Chao1 diversity. Co-batched samples clustered tightly together by F measure. Elevated frequency relative to controls characterized several TRBV segments in patients, TRBV5-6, TRBV5-1 and TRBV20-1 among them.

CDR1 is SGHAT and CDR2 is FQNNGV in the germline V gene. Trimming removed 5 bases at V and 1 base at J, with 11 bases between. The CDR3 totals 14 residues. The chain carries TRBV11-2 and TRBJ2-5, with D tentatively TRBD1 (5 bases). The source material was blood. The receptor was isolated from a girl aged 2 to 17 with multiple sclerosis. CDR3 in amino acids: CASSPPTAQETQYF. Written as DNA, the CDR3 is TGTGCCAGCAGCCCTCCGACAGCCCAAGAGACCCAGTACTTC.